This T cell receptor beta chain was observed in a study of T-cell memory formation after mild COVID-19. Note on this clonotype: Its antigen is not known.

Overall study results and limits: Shrinking CD4+ clones were chiefly CM and EM; CD8+ ones were chiefly EMRA.

TCRdb ran MiXCR on the 5' RACE reads and lists one entry per CDR3 protein. The table has about 400,000 distinct CDR3 sequences, under 25% seen once. The germline V gene has CDR1 MNHEY and CDR2 SVGEGT. The V and J ends lost 4 bases and 5 bases respectively, with 24 bases between them. The CDR3 covers 18 residues. The source is an adult woman who had mild COVID-19 (a few samples of this study predate the infection). Cell type and time point are not known. This sequence joins TRBV6-2 or TRBV6-3 and TRBJ2-1, with D possibly TRBD1 on 7 matching bases. Sequencing used PBMCs or a T cell subset sorted from them (not recorded which). The CDR3 region has the DNA TGTGCCAGCAGTTTTACCCGGAGGACAGGAAGGGGGGACAATGAGCAGTTCTTC. Its translation is CASSFTRRTGRGDNEQFF.